This TCR beta chain was identified during a study of Graves' ophthalmopathy and Graves' hyperthyroidism. This CDR3 is 14 amino acids long. The germline V gene has CDR1 WSHSY and CDR2 SAAADI. Points on this clonotype: Its antigen is not known. The junction departs from germline at one end; a sequencing error may be responsible.

CDR3 regions of TCR beta were amplified from RNA transcripts. The library came from an HTBI-primed first-round RT-PCR and a second-round multiplex PCR. MiXCR, applied by TCRdb to the multiplex PCR reads, yields one record per CDR3 protein. The sample lists about 1.1 million distinct CDR3 sequences, about 38% occurring once. Hyperthyroidism patients were newly diagnosed, ill under 2 months, and aged 18 to 65 years. Patients were diagnosed from clinical symptoms, serum thyroxine, TRAb, thyroid ultrasound and orbital computed tomography. Study results and caveats: The model's prediction of ophthalmopathy progression had roughly 70% sensitivity and 72% to 80% specificity. The majority of expanded thyroid clonotypes above 0.001 frequency also occurred in blood.

The sequence was obtained from an adult man with Graves' hyperthyroidism. The chain carries TRBV10-2 and TRBJ2-7; D gene uncertain. Source material: peripheral blood or thyroid tissue (not recorded which). The CDR3 coding sequence is TGTGCCAGCAGTTACCTCGGCAGATTCTACGAGCAGTACTTC. Its protein product is CASSYLGRFYEQYF.